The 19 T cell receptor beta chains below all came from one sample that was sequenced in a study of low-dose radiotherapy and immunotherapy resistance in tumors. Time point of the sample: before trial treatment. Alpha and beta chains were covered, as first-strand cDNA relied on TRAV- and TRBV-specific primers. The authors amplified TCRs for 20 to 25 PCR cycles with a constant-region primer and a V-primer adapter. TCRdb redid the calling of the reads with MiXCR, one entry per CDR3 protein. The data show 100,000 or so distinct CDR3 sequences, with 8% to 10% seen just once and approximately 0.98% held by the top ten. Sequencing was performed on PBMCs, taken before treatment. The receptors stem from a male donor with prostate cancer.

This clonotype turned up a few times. The DNA of the CDR3 is TGTGCCAGCAGTTTAGGGCAGGGAGGCTCTGAAGCTTTCTTT. Protein product: CASSLGQGGSEAFF. The gene calls are TRBV12-3 or TRBV12-4 and TRBJ1-1; perhaps TRBD1 as D (5 bases). Trimming removed 1 base from V and 6 bases from J, with 12 bases in between. The CDR3 runs 14 residues.

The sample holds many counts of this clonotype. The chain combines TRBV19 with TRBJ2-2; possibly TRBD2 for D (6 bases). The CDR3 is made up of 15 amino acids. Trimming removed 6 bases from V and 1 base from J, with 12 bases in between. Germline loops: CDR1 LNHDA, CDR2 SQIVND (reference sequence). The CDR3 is CASRFVAVNTGELFF. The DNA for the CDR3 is TGTGCCAGTAGGTTCGTAGCGGTGAACACCGGGGAGCTGTTTTTT. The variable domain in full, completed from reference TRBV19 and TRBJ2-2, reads DGGITQSPKYLFRKEGQNVTLSCEQNLNHDAMYWYRQDPGQGLRLIYYSQIVNDFQKGDIAEGYSVSREKKESFPLTVTSAQKNPTAFYLCASRFVAVNTGELFFGEGSRLTVL.

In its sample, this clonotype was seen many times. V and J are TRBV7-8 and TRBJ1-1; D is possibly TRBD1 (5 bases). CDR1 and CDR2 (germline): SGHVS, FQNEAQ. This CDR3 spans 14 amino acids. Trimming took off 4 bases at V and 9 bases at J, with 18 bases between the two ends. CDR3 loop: CASSYSLGRDKAFF. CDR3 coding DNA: TGTGCCAGCAGCTATTCTTTGGGACGCGACAAAGCTTTCTTT.

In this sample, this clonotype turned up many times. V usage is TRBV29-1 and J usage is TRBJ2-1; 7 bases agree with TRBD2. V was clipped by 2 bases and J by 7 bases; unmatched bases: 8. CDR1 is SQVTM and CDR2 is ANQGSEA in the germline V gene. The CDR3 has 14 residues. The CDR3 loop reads CSVEFGGLGNEQFF. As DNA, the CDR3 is TGCAGCGTTGAATTTGGCGGACTAGGGAATGAGCAGTTCTTC.

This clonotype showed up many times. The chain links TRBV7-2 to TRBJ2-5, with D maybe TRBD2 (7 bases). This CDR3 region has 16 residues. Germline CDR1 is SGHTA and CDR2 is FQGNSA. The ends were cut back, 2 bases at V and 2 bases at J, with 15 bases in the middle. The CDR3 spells CASSLSGGGGQETQYF. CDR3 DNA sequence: TGTGCCAGCAGCTTATCGGGGGGCGGCGGTCAAGAGACCCAGTACTTC.

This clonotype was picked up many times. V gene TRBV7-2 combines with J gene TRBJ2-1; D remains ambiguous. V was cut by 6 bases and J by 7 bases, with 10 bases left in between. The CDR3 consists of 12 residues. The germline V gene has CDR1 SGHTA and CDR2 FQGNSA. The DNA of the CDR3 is TGTGCCAGCAGGCTGTTAGAGAATGAGCAGTTCTTC. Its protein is CASRLLENEQFF.

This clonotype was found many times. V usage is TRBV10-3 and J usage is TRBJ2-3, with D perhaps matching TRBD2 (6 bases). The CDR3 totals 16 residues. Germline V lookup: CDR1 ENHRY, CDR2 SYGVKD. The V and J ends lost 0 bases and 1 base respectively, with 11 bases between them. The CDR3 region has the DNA TGTGCCATCAGTGAGTCGCCTAGCGATCGCACAGATACGCAGTATTTT. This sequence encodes CAISESPSDRTDTQYF.

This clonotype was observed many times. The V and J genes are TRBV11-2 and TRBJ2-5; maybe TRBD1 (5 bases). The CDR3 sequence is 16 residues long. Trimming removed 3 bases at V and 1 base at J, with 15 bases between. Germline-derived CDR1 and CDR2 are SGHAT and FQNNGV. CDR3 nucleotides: TGTGCCAGCAGCTTCGGTCTGGGGCAGGTCCAAGAGACCCAGTACTTC. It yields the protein CASSFGLGQVQETQYF.

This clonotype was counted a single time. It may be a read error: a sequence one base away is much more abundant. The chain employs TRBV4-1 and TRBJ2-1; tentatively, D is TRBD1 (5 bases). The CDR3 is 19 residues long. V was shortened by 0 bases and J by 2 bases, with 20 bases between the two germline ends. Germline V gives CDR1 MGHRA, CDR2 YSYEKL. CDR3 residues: CASSQDLPLQVAAYNEQFF. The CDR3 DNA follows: TGCGCCAGCAGCCAAGATCTCCCACTACAGGTGGCGGCCTACAATGAGCAGTTCTTC.

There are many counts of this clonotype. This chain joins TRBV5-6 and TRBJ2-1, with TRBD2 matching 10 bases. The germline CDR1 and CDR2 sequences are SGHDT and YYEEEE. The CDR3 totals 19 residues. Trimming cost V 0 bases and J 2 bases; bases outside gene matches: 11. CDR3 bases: TGTGCCAGCAGCTTGGAGATAGCGGGAGGTCCCGGAGCCTACAATGAGCAGTTCTTC. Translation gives CASSLEIAGGPGAYNEQFF.

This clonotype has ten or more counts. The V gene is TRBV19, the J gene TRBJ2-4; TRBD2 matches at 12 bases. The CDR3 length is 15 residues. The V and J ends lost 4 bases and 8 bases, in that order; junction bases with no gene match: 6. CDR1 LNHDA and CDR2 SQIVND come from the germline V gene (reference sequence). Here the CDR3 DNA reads TGTGCCAGTAGTACAGGACTAGCGGGAAATGACATTCAGTACTTC. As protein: CASSTGLAGNDIQYF. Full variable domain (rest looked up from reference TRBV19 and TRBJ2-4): DGGITQSPKYLFRKEGQNVTLSCEQNLNHDAMYWYRQDPGQGLRLIYYSQIVNDFQKGDIAEGYSVSREKKESFPLTVTSAQKNPTAFYLCASSTGLAGNDIQYFGAGTRLSVL.

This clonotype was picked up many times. CDR3 region: CSVAGNRNQPQHF. The CDR3 DNA sequence: TGCAGCGTTGCAGGGAATCGCAATCAGCCCCAGCATTTT. The chain has TRBV29-1 and TRBJ1-5; a weak D match, TRBD1 (5 bases). The CDR3 has 13 amino acids. Per the germline V gene, CDR1 is SQVTM and CDR2 is ANQGSEA. With 4 bases removed from V and 2 bases from J, the gap between germline ends came to 9 bases.

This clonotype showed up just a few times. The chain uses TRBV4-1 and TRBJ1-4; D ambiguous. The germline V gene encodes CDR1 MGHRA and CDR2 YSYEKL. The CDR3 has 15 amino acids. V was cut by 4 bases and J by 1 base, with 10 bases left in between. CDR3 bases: TGCGCCAGCAGCCTTGAGGGAGTAACTAATGAAAAACTGTTTTTT. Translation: CASSLEGVTNEKLFF.

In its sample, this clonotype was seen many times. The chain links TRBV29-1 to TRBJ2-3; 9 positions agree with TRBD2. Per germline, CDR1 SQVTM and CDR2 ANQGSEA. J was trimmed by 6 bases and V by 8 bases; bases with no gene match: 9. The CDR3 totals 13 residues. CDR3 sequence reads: CSLSSAGGDTQYF. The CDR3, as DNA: TGCAGCTTATCGTCGGCGGGAGGGGATACGCAGTATTTT.

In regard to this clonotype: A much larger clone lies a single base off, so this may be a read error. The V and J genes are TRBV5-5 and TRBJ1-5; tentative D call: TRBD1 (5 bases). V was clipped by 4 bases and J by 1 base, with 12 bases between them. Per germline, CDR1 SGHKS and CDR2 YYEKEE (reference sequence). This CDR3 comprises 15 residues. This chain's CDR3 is CASSQGERSNQPQHF. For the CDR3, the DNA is TGTGCCAGCAGCCAAGGGGAACGAAGCAATCAGCCCCAGCATTTT.

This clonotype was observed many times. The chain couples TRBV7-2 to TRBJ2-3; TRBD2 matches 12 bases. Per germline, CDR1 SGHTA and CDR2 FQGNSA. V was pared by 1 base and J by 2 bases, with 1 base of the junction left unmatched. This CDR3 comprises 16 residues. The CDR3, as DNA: TGTGCCAGCAGCTTAGGGACTAGCGGGGCCACAGATACGCAGTATTTT. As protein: CASSLGTSGATDTQYF.

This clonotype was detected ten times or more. The CDR3 DNA reads TGTGCCAGCAGCTTAGGCAGGGATAACGGGGAGCTGTTTTTT. This sequence encodes CASSLGRDNGELFF. V usage is TRBV11-3 and J usage is TRBJ2-2, with TRBD1 as a possible D gene (5 bases). Germline V gene data show CDR1 as SGHNT and CDR2 as YENEEA. This CDR3 is built from 14 residues. Trimming took off 1 base at V and 7 bases at J, with 10 bases between the two ends.

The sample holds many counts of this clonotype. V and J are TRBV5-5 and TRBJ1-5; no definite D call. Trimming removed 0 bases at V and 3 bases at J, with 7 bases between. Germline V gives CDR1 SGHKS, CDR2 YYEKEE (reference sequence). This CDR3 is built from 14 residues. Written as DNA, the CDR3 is TGTGCCAGCAGCTTGGGGGCAGACAATCAGCCCCAGCATTTT. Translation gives CASSLGADNQPQHF.

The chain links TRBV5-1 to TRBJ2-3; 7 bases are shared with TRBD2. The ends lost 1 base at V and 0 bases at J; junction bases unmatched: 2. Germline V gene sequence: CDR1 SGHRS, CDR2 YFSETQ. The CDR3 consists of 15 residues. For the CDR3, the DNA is TGCGCCAGCAGCTTGAGGGACTACAGCACAGATACGCAGTATTTT. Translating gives CASSLRDYSTDTQYF.